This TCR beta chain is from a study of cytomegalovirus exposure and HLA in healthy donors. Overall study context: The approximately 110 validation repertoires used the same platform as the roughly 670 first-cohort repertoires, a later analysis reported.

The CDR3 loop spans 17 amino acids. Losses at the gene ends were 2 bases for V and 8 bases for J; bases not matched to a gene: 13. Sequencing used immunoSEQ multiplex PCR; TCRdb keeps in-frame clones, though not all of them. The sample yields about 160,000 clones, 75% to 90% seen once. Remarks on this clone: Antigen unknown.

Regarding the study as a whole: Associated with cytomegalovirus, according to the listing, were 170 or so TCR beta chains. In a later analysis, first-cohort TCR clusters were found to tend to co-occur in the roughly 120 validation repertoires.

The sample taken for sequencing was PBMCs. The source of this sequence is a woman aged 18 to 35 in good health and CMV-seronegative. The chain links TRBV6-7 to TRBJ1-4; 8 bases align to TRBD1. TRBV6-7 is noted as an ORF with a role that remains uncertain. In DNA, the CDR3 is TGTGCCAGCAGTTACGAGAGACAGGGGAGAAGGAGCGAAAAACTGTTTTTT. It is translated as CASSYERQGRRSEKLFF.